Each of the 31 T cell receptor beta chains below was sequenced from the same sample in a study of cytomegalovirus exposure and HLA in healthy donors. The PCR had 60 Vbeta and 13 Jbeta primers. This table comes from immunoSEQ multiplex PCR, and its TCRdb copy is limited to in-frame clones, with some not included. The data hold 150,000 to 160,000 clones, with around three quarters observed a single time. Source material: PBMCs. These receptors all come from a woman aged 40-49 years in good health and CMV-seronegative.

The chain links TRBV11-3 to TRBJ2-5, with 10 nucleotides matching TRBD2. The V and J ends lost 5 bases and 3 bases, in that order; junction bases with no gene match: 9. Germline CDR1 is SGHNT and CDR2 is YENEEA. The CDR3 consists of 16 residues. The CDR3, as DNA: TGTGCCAGCAGCACGCCTAGCGGGAGTCATAAAGAGACCCAGTACTTC. Residues: CASSTPSGSHKETQYF.

This clone was detected once. The chain couples TRBV5-6 to TRBJ1-5, with 8 bases fitting TRBD1. Germline lookup yields CDR1 SGHDT and CDR2 YYEEEE. CDR3 length: 16 amino acids. The trim removed 0 bases at V and 8 bases at J, leaving 10 bases unmatched. This chain's CDR3 is CASSLAGQGGWEPQHF. For the CDR3, the DNA is TGTGCCAGCAGCTTGGCAGGACAGGGAGGTTGGGAGCCCCAGCATTTT.

This clone was observed a single time. The rearrangement joins TRBV5-1 to TRBJ2-5; TRBD2 matches 11 bases. The J segment lost 0 bases and the V segment lost 3 bases, leaving 4 bases of the junction unmatched. Germline loops: CDR1 SGHRS, CDR2 YFSETQ. This CDR3 is built from 16 residues. CDR3 nucleotide sequence: TGCGCCAGCAGCTCGGGACTAGCGGTGTACCAAGAGACCCAGTACTTC. Its protein is CASSSGLAVYQETQYF.

The chain links TRBV7-6 to TRBJ2-1; D is perhaps TRBD1 (6 bases). Germline V CDR1 and CDR2: SGHVS, FNYEAQ. The CDR3 extends over 13 amino acids. V was trimmed by 1 base and J by 9 bases, leaving 10 bases between them. The CDR3 nucleotides are TGTGCCAGCAGCTTAGGAAGAGGGGGTGAGCAGTTCTTC. This gives the protein CASSLGRGGEQFF.

The gene calls are TRBV6-5 and TRBJ1-6, with no clear D. The CDR3 has 15 residues. V lost 6 bases to trimming and J lost 6 bases, with 15 bases between them. CDR1 is MNHEY and CDR2 is SVGAGI in the germline V gene. CDR3 loop: CASRRDKVPNSPLHF. The CDR3 DNA is TGTGCCAGCAGGAGGGATAAGGTTCCTAATTCACCCCTCCACTTT.

The chain joins TRBV10-3 to TRBJ2-5, with 9 positions matching TRBD1. This CDR3 comprises 17 residues. Germline loops: CDR1 ENHRY, CDR2 SYGVKD. The J segment lost 5 bases and the V segment lost 2 bases, leaving 12 bases of the junction unmatched. The CDR3 DNA follows: TGTGCCATCAGTGAGAACCCCCGGGACAGGGAGGGGGAGACCCAGTACTTC. Its translation is CAISENPRDREGETQYF.

The chain employs TRBV6-1 and TRBJ1-1, with TRBD1 identical over 7 bases. The CDR3 loop spans 15 amino acids. V dropped 6 bases and J dropped 0; count of bases not matched to a gene: 7. Germline loops: CDR1 MNHNS, CDR2 SASEGT. CDR3 sequence (DNA): TGTGCCAGCAGCGCCTGGGGACAGCTGAACACTGAAGCTTTCTTT. Translation gives CASSAWGQLNTEAFF.

The V gene is TRBV6-5, the J gene TRBJ2-7; a weak D match, TRBD1 (7 bases). Looked up from germline, CDR1 is MNHEY and CDR2 is SVGAGI. The CDR3 length is 14 residues. Trimming shortened V by 8 bases and J by 3 bases, and 17 bases separated the two germline ends. This CDR3 reads CASARGVPFYEQYF. The CDR3 DNA is TGTGCCAGCGCCAGGGGGGTTCCCTTCTACGAGCAGTACTTC.

The chain couples TRBV5-5 to TRBJ2-7, with D tentatively TRBD1 (6 bases). V lost 6 bases and J 5 bases, leaving 18 bases between the germline ends. Germline-derived CDR1 and CDR2 are SGHKS and YYEKEE (reference sequence). CDR3 length equals 14 residues. The CDR3 here is CASTESQGLHEQYF. The CDR3 DNA follows: TGTGCCAGCACCGAAAGCCAGGGGCTACACGAGCAGTACTTC. Together with reference TRBV5-5 and TRBJ2-7, the CDR3 gives the full variable domain: DAGVTQSPTHLIKTRGQQVTLRCSPISGHKSVSWYQQVLGQGPQFIFQYYEKEERGRGNFPDRFSARQFPNYSSELNVNALLLGDSALYLCASTESQGLHEQYFGPGTRLTVT.

This sequence joins TRBV5-6 and TRBJ1-6; 7 nucleotides agree with TRBD1. Germline CDR1 SGHDT, CDR2 YYEEEE. The V segment lost 0 bases and the J segment 9 bases; nucleotides outside the gene matches: 3. This CDR3 region has 14 residues. In DNA form, the CDR3 reads TGTGCCAGCAGCTTGGGACAGGGAGCTTCACCCCTCCACTTT. Translating gives CASSLGQGASPLHF. Using reference TRBV5-6 and TRBJ1-6 for the parts outside the CDR3, the full variable domain is DAGVTQSPTHLIKTRGQQVTLRCSPKSGHDTVSWYQQALGQGPQFIFQYYEEEERQRGNFPDRFSGHQFPNYSSELNVNALLLGDSALYLCASSLGQGASPLHFGNGTRLTVT.

The rearrangement links TRBV5-1 to TRBJ1-3; weak D call: TRBD1 (5 bases). CDR3 length: 18 amino acids. Germline lookup yields CDR1 SGHRS and CDR2 YFSETQ. V lost 3 bases and J 0 bases, leaving 19 bases between the germline ends. The CDR3 sequence is CASSWGGSGRRSGNTIYF. The DNA for the CDR3 is TGCGCCAGCAGCTGGGGCGGTTCGGGGAGGCGCTCTGGAAACACCATATATTTT.

This sequence joins TRBV6-5 and TRBJ1-2; TRBD1 matches 7 bases. Germline V gene lookup returns CDR1 MNHEY and CDR2 SVGAGI. CDR3 size: 13 residues. Unmatched junction bases numbered 1, after V lost 0 bases and J lost 6 bases. DNA for the CDR3: TGTGCCAGCAGTTACTCCGACAGGGATGGCTACACCTTC. This sequence encodes CASSYSDRDGYTF.

The rearrangement joins TRBV27 to TRBJ2-7; TRBD2 might be the D (6 bases). The CDR3 has 13 amino acids. Germline V CDR1 and CDR2: MNHEY, SMNVEV (reference sequence). Trimming removed 6 bases from V and 1 base from J, with 10 bases in between. The CDR3 sequence is CASRGLDSYEQYF. CDR3 in DNA: TGTGCCAGCAGGGGACTGGATTCCTACGAGCAGTACTTC.

The V gene is TRBV5-6, the J gene TRBJ1-5; TRBD1 agrees at 8 bases. The CDR3 runs 18 residues. J lost 0 bases, V lost 1 base, and 9 bases had no gene match. Germline CDR1 and CDR2: SGHDT and YYEEEE. The DNA of the CDR3 is TGTGCCAGCAGCTTGTATGGTACAGGGGGTGATAGCAATCAGCCCCAGCATTTT. This translates into CASSLYGTGGDSNQPQHF.

This chain links TRBV4-2 with TRBJ2-2; 10 bases fit TRBD2. The CDR3 contains 16 residues. The J segment lost 2 bases and the V segment lost 3 bases, leaving 3 bases of the junction unmatched. From germline, CDR1 is LGHNA and CDR2 YNFKEQ. The CDR3 is CASSHTSGANTGELFF. The CDR3 region has the DNA TGTGCCAGCAGCCACACTAGCGGGGCTAACACCGGGGAGCTGTTTTTT.

The gene calls are TRBV10-3 and TRBJ2-5; the match to TRBD1 covers 7 bases. The J call is doubtful: the DNA matches TRBJ2-7 better. CDR3 size: 15 residues. CDR1 ENHRY and CDR2 SYGVKD come from the germline V gene. CDR3 amino acids: CAISERQGVSYEQYF. The CDR3 bases are TGTGCCATCAGTGAGCGGCAGGGGGTATCCTACGAGCAGTACTTC.

In this sample, this clone turned up a few times. V usage is TRBV18 and J usage is TRBJ1-6; D is undetermined. V was clipped by 3 bases and J by 9 bases, with 9 bases between them. This CDR3 region has 13 residues. Germline loops: CDR1 KGHSH, CDR2 LQKENI. The CDR3 DNA sequence: TGTGCCAGCTCACCTGAAGGGAGTTCACCCCTCCACTTT. Translated: CASSPEGSSPLHF.

The V and J genes are TRBV10-3 and TRBJ2-5, with 7 bases fitting TRBD2. The J call may be faulty, since TRBJ2-7 better matches the DNA end. The CDR3 is 15 amino acids. Germline CDR1 ENHRY, CDR2 SYGVKD. The CDR3 coding sequence is TGTGCCATCAGTGAGGGAGTCAGGGAGGGATACGAGCAGTACTTC. Amino acid sequence: CAISEGVREGYEQYF.

This chain uses TRBV5-1 with TRBJ1-1; 7 bases map to TRBD1. This CDR3 has 15 residues. Trimming took 0 bases from V and 1 from J; bases not matched to a gene: 3. CDR1 is SGHRS and CDR2 is YFSETQ in the germline V gene. CDR3 bases: TGCGCCAGCAGCTTGGGGGGGACAGCGAACACTGAAGCTTTCTTT. This gives the protein CASSLGGTANTEAFF.

The chain uses TRBV7-9 and TRBJ2-1; D perhaps matches TRBD1 (5 bases). The CDR3 is 15 residues long. V gave up 5 bases and J gave up 8 bases, with 19 bases separating them. CDR1 SEHNR and CDR2 FQNEAQ come from the germline V gene (reference sequence). The CDR3 nucleotides are TGTGCCAGCAGCCCCACTACCTCCAGGGTCCATGAGCAGTTCTTC. Encoded protein: CASSPTTSRVHEQFF. Full variable domain (rest looked up from reference TRBV7-9 and TRBJ2-1): DTGVSQNPRHKITKRGQNVTFRCDPISEHNRLYWYRQTLGQGPEFLTYFQNEAQLEKSRLLSDRFSAERPKGSFSTLEIQRTEQGDSAMYLCASSPTTSRVHEQFFGPGTRLTVL.

The V gene is TRBV4-2, the J gene TRBJ2-1; no clear D. CDR1 and CDR2 from the germline V gene are LGHNA and YNFKEQ. CDR3 length: 14 amino acids. Trimming shortened V by 0 bases and J by 8 bases, and 11 bases separated the two germline ends. CDR3 nucleotides: TGTGCCAGCAGCCAAGAGCTTAGGAGCGATGAGCAGTTCTTC. Translated: CASSQELRSDEQFF.

The gene calls are TRBV5-1 and TRBJ2-3; TRBD2 agrees at 11 bases. J gave up 0 bases and V 2 bases, and 11 bases lay outside the gene matches. There are 19 residues in the CDR3. Germline CDR1 SGHRS, CDR2 YFSETQ. The CDR3 region is CASSLARLAGKLSTDTQYF. The CDR3 DNA reads as TGCGCCAGCAGCTTAGCCCGACTAGCGGGGAAGTTAAGCACAGATACGCAGTATTTT.

A single count supports this clone. A read error may produce the germline difference seen at one junction end. The chain recombines TRBV7-7 with TRBJ2-5; a possible D gene is TRBD2 (5 bases). The V gene's germline CDR1 is SSHAT and CDR2 FNYEAQ (reference sequence). CDR3 length: 14 residues. The CDR3: CASSLGGERETQYF. CDR3 in DNA: TGTGCTAGCAGCTTAGGAGGAGAAAGAGAGACCCAGTACTTC.

The chain recombines TRBV2 with TRBJ1-2; 8 nucleotides match TRBD1. The CDR3 is 14 residues long. V lost 5 bases to trimming and J lost 1 base; unmatched junction nucleotides: 3. Germline V lookup: CDR1 SNHLY, CDR2 FYNNEI. CDR3 region: CASSPGQGNYGYTF. CDR3 in DNA: TGTGCCAGCAGTCCCGGACAGGGTAACTATGGCTACACCTTC.

The J gene is TRBJ2-5, the V gene TRBV5-6; 7 bases are shared with TRBD2. The CDR3 is 15 residues long. Trimming cost V 4 bases and J 1 base; bases outside gene matches: 7. Germline CDR1 and CDR2: SGHDT and YYEEEE. CDR3 nucleotides: TGTGCCAGCAGCGTTACCCTAGCGGCCCAAGAGACCCAGTACTTC. As protein: CASSVTLAAQETQYF.

The J gene is TRBJ1-2, the V gene TRBV7-2, with D perhaps TRBD1 (5 bases). The CDR3 runs to 15 residues. The V end was cut by 1 base, the J end by 0 bases, with 9 bases between. CDR1 and CDR2 from the germline V gene are SGHTA and FQGNSA. CDR3 sequence (DNA): TGTGCCAGCAGCTTAGTACAGGCAGCTAACTATGGCTACACCTTC. Protein product: CASSLVQAANYGYTF.

The chain has TRBV27 and TRBJ1-6, with 10 bases fitting TRBD1. J gave up 10 bases and V 4 bases, and 4 bases lay outside the gene matches. This CDR3 region has 14 residues. Germline CDR1 is MNHEY and CDR2 is SMNVEV (reference sequence). Here the CDR3 reads CASSWDRGGSPLHF. Here the CDR3 DNA reads TGTGCCAGCAGTTGGGACAGGGGTGGGTCACCCCTCCACTTT.

The chain recombines TRBV4-1 with TRBJ2-1; 7 positions agree with TRBD2. The CDR3 runs to 15 residues. V was clipped by 5 bases and J by 3 bases; unmatched bases: 7. Germline assignment: CDR1 MGHRA and CDR2 YSYEKL. The CDR3 region is CASSSRGGGYNEQFF. The CDR3 DNA reads as TGCGCCAGCAGCTCCCGGGGCGGGGGCTACAATGAGCAGTTCTTC.

This clone was counted only a few times. The chain carries TRBV30 and TRBJ1-5, with unresolved D. Germline V CDR1 and CDR2: GTSNPN, SVGIG (reference sequence). CDR3 length equals 12 residues. V was shortened by 3 bases and J by 5 bases, with 8 bases between the two germline ends. This chain's CDR3 is CAWSDRDQPQHF. For the CDR3, the DNA is TGTGCCTGGAGCGACCGGGATCAGCCCCAGCATTTT.

The V and J genes are TRBV10-1 and TRBJ1-3, with D unclear. The CDR3 extends over 15 amino acids. Trimming took off 3 bases at V and 0 bases at J, with 9 bases between the two ends. Germline values: CDR1 WNHNN, CDR2 SYGVQD (reference sequence). Written as DNA, the CDR3 is TGCGCCAGCAGTGACGGGATAAACTCTGGAAACACCATATATTTT. Translated: CASSDGINSGNTIYF.

The chain recombines TRBV5-1 with TRBJ1-2; 7 nucleotides align to TRBD1. V lost 2 bases and J lost 6; bases outside the gene matches: 4. This CDR3 contains 13 residues. Germline V gives CDR1 SGHRS, CDR2 YFSETQ. This CDR3 reads CASSLRDRDGYTF. As DNA, the CDR3 is TGCGCCAGCAGCTTACGGGACAGAGATGGCTACACCTTC. Drawing the rest from reference TRBV5-1 and TRBJ1-2, the complete variable domain is KAGVTQTPRYLIKTRGQQVTLSCSPISGHRSVSWYQQTPGQGLQFLFEYFSETQRNKGNFPGRFSGRQFSNSRSEMNVSTLELGDSALYLCASSLRDRDGYTFGSGTRLTVV.